This TCR beta chain was sequenced for a study of type 1 and type 2 diabetes patients. Overall study context: Participants included type 1 and type 2 diabetes patients plus nondiabetic controls. A total of 15 million to 20 million paired-end reads came from the whole study.

PCR was run on genomic DNA. Multiplex PCR with 30 forward and 13 reverse primers amplified the TCR beta CDR3. TCRdb redid the calling of the multiplex PCR reads with MiXCR, one entry per CDR3 protein. The data show about 270,000 distinct CDR3 sequences, roughly 44% seen once. The germline gives CDR1 DFQATT, CDR2 SNEGSKA (reference sequence). CDR3 size: 13 residues. V lost 2 bases and J 5 bases, leaving 12 bases between the germline ends. The V gene is TRBV20-1, the J gene TRBJ2-5, with D tentatively TRBD1 (5 bases). Sequencing input: peripheral blood mononuclear cells (PBMCs). This sequence was found in a man aged 18 to 30 with type 2 diabetes. Here the CDR3 reads CSARQGFWETQYF. CDR3 sequence (DNA): TGCAGTGCTAGACAGGGTTTTTGGGAGACCCAGTACTTC.